The T cell receptor beta chain under discussion was sequenced for a study of human T cells and chemical hapten exposure. Study-wide background: Per-sample TCR yields varied mainly from small pooled library volume differences.

The germline CDR1 and CDR2 sequences are SGHRS and YFSETQ. Trimming stripped 4 bases from V and 3 bases from J, with 22 bases between. The CDR3 sequence is 17 residues long. Time point of the sample: pre-sensitization, week 0. Documented treatment: therapeutic diphenylcyclopropenone sensitization with weekly scalp DPC. The drawing of blood occurred before each patch test was applied. The library gave individual cDNA molecules unique molecular identifiers. TCRdb processed the RACE reads anew with MiXCR; each CDR3 protein has one entry. The data show around 95,000 distinct CDR3 sequences, roughly a tenth seen once.

J is TRBJ2-5 and V is TRBV5-1; a possible D gene is TRBD1 (6 bases). Specimen: whole blood, collected in connection with sensitization to the hapten diphenylcyclopropenone (DPC). The TCR originated in a woman aged 55-75 years with alopecia areata. Some clones in this sample may be carry-over from other donors' samples. DNA for the CDR3: TGCGCCAGCAGCGGGGACATCGGAGGAAGGCCTAAAGAGACCCAGTACTTC. This sequence encodes CASSGDIGGRPKETQYF.